Reported below is one TCR beta chain. This record belongs to a study of blood T cell repertoires in COVID-19. This CDR3 spans 18 amino acids. Germline V gene sequence: CDR1 KGHDR, CDR2 SFDVKD. V was clipped by 5 bases and J by 1 base; unmatched bases: 9. Some clones are missing from TCRdb's copy, which holds only in-frame ones; the method was immunoSEQ multiplex PCR. The repertoire has about 59,000 clones, 70% to 90% of them found once; the top ten carry under 7.5%. Specimen: peripheral blood. This chain connects TRBV24-1 to TRBJ2-6; TRBD1 matches 8 bases. The TCR comes from a man aged 60 to 75 with acute or convalescent COVID-19. DNA of the CDR3: TGTGCCACCAGTGCCCCCCAGGGGGCGATTTCTGGGGCCAACGTCCTGACTTTC. Its protein is CATSAPQGAISGANVLTF.